This T cell receptor beta chain was observed in a study of cytomegalovirus exposure and HLA in healthy donors. This clone turned up a few times. The V end lost 8 bases, the J end lost 3 bases, and 13 bases lay between the germline ends. The CDR3 loop spans 12 amino acids. CDR1 and CDR2 (germline): SQVTM, ANQGSEA. PCR primers comprised 60 Vbeta and 13 Jbeta primers. TCRdb's copy holds only in-frame clones and misses some; the assay was immunoSEQ multiplex PCR. This table holds about 120,000 clones, about three quarters found once. The chain joins TRBV29-1 to TRBJ1-2; the D gene is possibly TRBD1 (6 bases). The sample taken for sequencing was PBMCs. The source of this sequence is a woman aged 25 to 45 in good health and CMV-seropositive. As DNA, the CDR3 is TGCAGCCCAGGGGTCACCCACTATGGCTACACCTTC. Protein sequence: CSPGVTHYGYTF. Full variable domain (remainder filled in from reference TRBV29-1 and TRBJ1-2): SAVISQKPSRDICQRGTSLTIQCQVDSQVTMMFWYRQQPGQSLTLIATANQGSEATYESGFVIDKFPISRPNLTFSTLTVSNMSPEDSSIYLCSPGVTHYGYTFGSGTRLTVV.